The 9 T cell receptor beta chains below were found in one sample sequenced in a study of cytomegalovirus exposure and HLA in healthy donors (dated by TCRdb to 2016 to 2017). Receptors were amplified or captured by the immunoSEQ multiplex PCR assay. For the multiplex PCR, a mixture combining 60 forward primers for TCR Vbeta segments and 13 reverse primers for TCR Jbeta segments was used. TCRdb mirrors the immuneACCESS table, restricted to in-frame sequences. Some clones are absent from its copies; in checked studies, under half trace to an unresolved V gene, and the reason for the others is unknown. The sample table records around 200,000 clones; around 77% of these occur just once. The ten largest clonotypes hold under 2.5% of the sample. Sequences were obtained from PBMCs. The receptors here all came from a woman between 25 and 40 years old in good health and CMV-seropositive.

Notes on this clone: A read error may produce the germline difference seen at one junction end. V is TRBV7-9 and J is TRBJ1-2; unclear D gene. Germline assignment: CDR1 SEHNR and CDR2 FQNEAQ (reference sequence). The length of the CDR3 is 15 residues. DNA of the CDR3: TGTTCCAGCAGCTTAGGTGCGAGGCGGGTCCTTGGCTACACCTTC. The encoded protein is CSSSLGARRVLGYTF.

CDR3 protein: CASSFGGGFEAFF. The CDR3, as DNA: TGTGCCAGCAGTTTTGGCGGGGGTTTTGAAGCTTTCTTT. This chain links TRBV27 with TRBJ1-1, with TRBD1 as a possible D gene (5 bases). Trimming took off 3 bases at V and 7 bases at J, with 12 bases between the two ends. The CDR3 consists of 13 residues. The germline gives CDR1 MNHEY, CDR2 SMNVEV (reference sequence).

J is TRBJ2-5 and V is TRBV6-1; 7 bases match TRBD1. The V segment lost 6 bases and the J segment 5 bases; nucleotides outside the gene matches: 6. There are 13 residues in the CDR3. Germline CDR1 reads MNHNS; CDR2 reads SASEGT. The CDR3 DNA reads as TGTGCCAGCAGGTTAGACAGGGATGAGACCCAGTACTTC. This gives the protein CASRLDRDETQYF.

V is TRBV13 and J is TRBJ2-2; possible D gene TRBD2, 5 bases. The CDR3 length is 17 residues. Germline CDR1 PRHDT, CDR2 FYEKMQ (reference sequence). Trimming left V 4 bases short and J 4 bases short, with 19 bases between. Here the CDR3 DNA reads TGTGCCAGCAGCTCGTCGGTGGACCCTGCGGGCACCGGGGAGCTGTTTTTT. Its protein is CASSSSVDPAGTGELFF.

This clone came up a few times. The chain employs TRBV15 and TRBJ2-7, with a tentative D call TRBD1 (6 bases). Trimming shortened V by 0 bases and J by 3 bases, and 15 bases separated the two germline ends. CDR1 and CDR2 from the germline V gene are LNHNV and YYDKDF (reference sequence). The CDR3 extends over 16 amino acids. CDR3 DNA: TGTGCCACCAGCAGAGATCTCAGAGCAGGGGTCTACGAGCAGTACTTC. Encoded protein: CATSRDLRAGVYEQYF. The full variable domain, in which reference TRBV15 and TRBJ2-7 provide the parts outside the CDR3, is DAMVIQNPRYQVTQFGKPVTLSCSQTLNHNVMYWYQQKSSQAPKLLFHYYDKDFNNEADTPDNFQSRRPNTSFCFLDIRSPGLGDTAMYLCATSRDLRAGVYEQYFGPGTRLTVT.

The chain links TRBV2 to TRBJ2-1; 10 bases fit TRBD1. CDR1 is SNHLY, CDR2 FYNNEI, per germline. Losses at the gene ends were 8 bases for V and 5 bases for J; bases not matched to a gene: 12. The CDR3 runs to 16 residues. The CDR3 protein is CASGQVGTGVDNEQFF. The CDR3 DNA reads as TGTGCCAGCGGTCAGGTTGGGACAGGGGTAGACAATGAGCAGTTCTTC.

This chain joins TRBV27 and TRBJ2-1, with 9 bases that match TRBD1. Germline V gives CDR1 MNHEY, CDR2 SMNVEV (reference sequence). The V gene end was trimmed by 9 bases and the J gene end by 2 bases; junction bases not matched to a gene: 5. The CDR3 is 14 amino acids. In DNA form, the CDR3 reads TGTGCCAGTCAACAGGGGGCCACCTACAATGAGCAGTTCTTC. This gives the protein CASQQGATYNEQFF.

The chain recombines TRBV15 with TRBJ2-3; no definite D call. CDR1 is LNHNV and CDR2 is YYDKDF in the germline V gene (reference sequence). The V end was cut by 5 bases, the J end by 3 bases, with 18 bases between. The length of the CDR3 is 16 residues. The CDR3 here is CATSRRSRSSTDTQYF. CDR3 sequence (DNA): TGTGCCACCAGCCGAAGAAGCAGGTCCTCAACAGATACGCAGTATTTT.

The J gene is TRBJ1-3, the V gene TRBV6-5; D unresolved. The CDR3 length is 15 residues. Germline V lookup: CDR1 MNHEY, CDR2 SVGAGI. Trimming shortened V by 0 bases and J by 4 bases, and 10 bases separated the two germline ends. The CDR3 sequence is CASSYSRTGGNTIYF. CDR3 DNA: TGTGCCAGCAGTTACTCCCGGACGGGAGGAAACACCATATATTTT.